This TCR beta chain was captured in a study of T-cell memory formation after mild COVID-19. One entry per CDR3 protein results from TCRdb running MiXCR on the 5' RACE reads. In the table there are 300,000 to 350,000 distinct CDR3 sequences, approximately 13% of which are singletons. CDR3 size: 15 residues. Germline V lookup: CDR1 MGHDK, CDR2 SYGVNS. Trimming pared 2 bases from V and 4 bases from J, leaving 9 bases between. The chain is built from TRBV25-1 and TRBJ2-6; D not certain. The source material was PBMCs or a T cell subset sorted from them (not recorded which). This TCR was sampled from a man between 18 and 29 years old who had mild COVID-19 (a few samples of this study predate the infection). Cell type and time point are not known. The CDR3 region is CASSELGAGANVLTF. DNA of the CDR3: TGTGCCAGCAGTGAACTAGGTGCCGGGGCCAACGTCCTGACTTTC.